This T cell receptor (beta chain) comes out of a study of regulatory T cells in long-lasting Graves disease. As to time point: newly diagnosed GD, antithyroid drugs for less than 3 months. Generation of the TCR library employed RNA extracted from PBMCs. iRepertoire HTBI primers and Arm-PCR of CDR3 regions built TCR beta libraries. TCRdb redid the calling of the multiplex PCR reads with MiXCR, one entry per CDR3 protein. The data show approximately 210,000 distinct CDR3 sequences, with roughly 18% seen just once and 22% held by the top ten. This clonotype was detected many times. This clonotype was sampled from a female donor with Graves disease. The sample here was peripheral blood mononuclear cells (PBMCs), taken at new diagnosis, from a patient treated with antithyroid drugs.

The CDR3 loop reads CASSQTGLETQYF. The CDR3 nucleotides are TGTGCCAGCAGCCAAACAGGGTTGGAGACCCAGTACTTC. The rearrangement joins TRBV7-9 to TRBJ2-5; D is possibly TRBD1 (6 bases). The CDR3 contains 13 residues. Trimming removed 5 bases from V and 5 bases from J, with 12 bases in between. Per the germline V gene, CDR1 is SEHNR and CDR2 is FQNEAQ (reference sequence).